The T cell receptor beta chain under discussion was sequenced for a study of tumor T cells in aggressive B-cell lymphoma. This CDR3 contains 11 residues. The assay was immunoSEQ multiplex PCR, and TCRdb's table has in-frame clones only and misses some. This table holds about 3,500 clones, roughly nine tenths found once. This sequence was found in an adult with diffuse large B cell lymphoma. Sequencing was carried out using tumor tissue. The gene calls are TRBV21-1 and TRBJ1-1; the D call in the table, TRBD1, was not verified against the DNA. TRBV21-1 is assigned pseudogene status. CDR3 in amino acids: CASRTNTEAFF. CDR3 coding DNA: TGTGCCAGCAGGACAAACACTGAAGCTTTCTTT.